The clone carrying this TCR beta chain was seen ten or more times. Its target is not known. From RNA transcripts, TCR beta CDR3 regions were amplified. First-round RT-PCR targeting the TCR CDR3 was performed with the HTBI primer set. TCRdb recomputed calls from the multiplex PCR reads with MiXCR, one row per CDR3 protein. The data show 250,000 to 350,000 distinct CDR3 sequences, with 15% to 20% seen just once and around 61% held by the top ten. These data originate in a study of T cells in Graves' hyperthyroidism and ophthalmopathy. A Clinical Activity Score of at least 3, a NOSPECS grade of at least 4 and a duration under 3 months were recorded in the ophthalmopathy patients. Every diagnosis used clinical symptoms, serum thyroxine and TRAb, thyroid ultrasound and orbital computed tomography. CDR1 and CDR2 from the germline V gene are MNHEY and SMNVEV (reference sequence). The CDR3 has 16 residues. The ends were cut back, 5 bases at V and 2 bases at J, with 19 bases in the middle.

Study results and limitations: Patients with ophthalmopathy were separated from those with stable hyperthyroidism by a 13 V-J model.

The source material was blood. The chain is built from TRBV27 and TRBJ2-7, with D tentatively TRBD1 (6 bases). The receptor comes from a woman in her sixties or seventies with Graves' ophthalmopathy. The DNA for the CDR3 is TGTGCCAGCAGTATTCAGCCGGGACAAACTACCTACGAGCAGTACTTC. Translating it yields CASSIQPGQTTYEQYF.